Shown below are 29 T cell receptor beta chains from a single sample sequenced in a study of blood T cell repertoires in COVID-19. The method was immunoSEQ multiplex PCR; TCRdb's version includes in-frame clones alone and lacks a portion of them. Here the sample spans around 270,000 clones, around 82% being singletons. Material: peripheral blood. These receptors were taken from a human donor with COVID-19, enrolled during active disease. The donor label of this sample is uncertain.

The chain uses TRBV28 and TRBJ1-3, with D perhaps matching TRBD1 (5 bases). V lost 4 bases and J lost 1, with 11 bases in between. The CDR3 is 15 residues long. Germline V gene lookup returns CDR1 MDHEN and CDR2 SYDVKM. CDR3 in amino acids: CASSSGGGSGNTIYF. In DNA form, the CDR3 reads TGTGCCAGCAGTTCCGGGGGAGGATCTGGAAACACCATATATTTT.

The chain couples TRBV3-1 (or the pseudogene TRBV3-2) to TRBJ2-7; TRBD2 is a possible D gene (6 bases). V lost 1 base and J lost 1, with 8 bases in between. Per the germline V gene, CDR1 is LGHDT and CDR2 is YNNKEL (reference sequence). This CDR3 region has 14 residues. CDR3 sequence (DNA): TGTGCCAGCAGCCAAGGCGGGGCTTCCTACGAGCAGTACTTC. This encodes CASSQGGASYEQYF.

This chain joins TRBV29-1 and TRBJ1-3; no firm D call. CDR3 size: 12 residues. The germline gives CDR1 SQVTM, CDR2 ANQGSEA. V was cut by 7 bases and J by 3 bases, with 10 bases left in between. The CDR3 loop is CSATEGGNTIYF. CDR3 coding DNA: TGCAGCGCGACGGAGGGTGGAAACACCATATATTTT.

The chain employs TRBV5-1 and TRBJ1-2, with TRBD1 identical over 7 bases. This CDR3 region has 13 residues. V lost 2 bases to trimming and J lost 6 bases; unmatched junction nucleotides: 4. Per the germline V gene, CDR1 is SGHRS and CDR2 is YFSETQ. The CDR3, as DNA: TGCGCCAGCAGCTTCAAAGACAGGGATGGCTACACCTTC. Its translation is CASSFKDRDGYTF.

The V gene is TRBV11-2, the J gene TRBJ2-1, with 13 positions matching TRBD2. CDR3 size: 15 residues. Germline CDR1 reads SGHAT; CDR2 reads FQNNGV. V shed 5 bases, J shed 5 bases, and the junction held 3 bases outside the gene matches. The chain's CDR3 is CASSQGLAGNNEQFF. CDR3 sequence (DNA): TGTGCCAGCAGCCAGGGACTAGCGGGAAACAATGAGCAGTTCTTC.

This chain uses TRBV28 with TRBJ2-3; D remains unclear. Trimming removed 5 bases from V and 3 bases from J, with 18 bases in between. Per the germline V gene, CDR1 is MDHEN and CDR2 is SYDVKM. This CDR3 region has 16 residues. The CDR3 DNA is TGTGCCAGCAGTGGATACAGCCGTAACCCAACAGATACGCAGTATTTT. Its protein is CASSGYSRNPTDTQYF. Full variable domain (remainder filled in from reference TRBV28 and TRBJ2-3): DVKVTQSSRYLVKRTGEKVFLECVQDMDHENMFWYRQDPGLGLRLIYFSYDVKMKEKGDIPEGYSVSREKKERFSLILESASTNQTSMYLCASSGYSRNPTDTQYFGPGTRLTVL.

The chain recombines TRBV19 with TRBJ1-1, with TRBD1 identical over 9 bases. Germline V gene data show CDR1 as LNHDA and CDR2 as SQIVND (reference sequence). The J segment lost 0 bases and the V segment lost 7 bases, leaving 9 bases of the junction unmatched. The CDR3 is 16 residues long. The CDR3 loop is CASTQGAVTMNTEAFF. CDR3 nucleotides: TGTGCCAGTACACAGGGGGCAGTCACCATGAACACTGAAGCTTTCTTT. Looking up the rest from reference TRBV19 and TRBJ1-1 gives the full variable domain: DGGITQSPKYLFRKEGQNVTLSCEQNLNHDAMYWYRQDPGQGLRLIYYSQIVNDFQKGDIAEGYSVSREKKESFPLTVTSAQKNPTAFYLCASTQGAVTMNTEAFFGQGTRLTVV.

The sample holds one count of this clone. CDR3 protein: CASSQDRVITATNEKLFF. The CDR3 bases are TGTGCCAGCAGCCAAGACAGGGTCATCACTGCAACTAATGAAAAACTGTTTTTT. V gene TRBV7-8 combines with J gene TRBJ1-4; 7 nucleotides align to TRBD1. The CDR3 has 18 residues. CDR1 is SGHVS, CDR2 FQNEAQ, per germline. V shed 5 bases and J 0 bases; nucleotides not matched to a gene: 12.

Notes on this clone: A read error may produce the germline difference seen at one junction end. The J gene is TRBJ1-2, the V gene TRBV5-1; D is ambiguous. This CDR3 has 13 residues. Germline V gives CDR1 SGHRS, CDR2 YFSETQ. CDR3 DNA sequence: TGCGCCAGCAGCTTAGCGGTTAACTATGGCCACACCTTC. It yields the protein CASSLAVNYGHTF.

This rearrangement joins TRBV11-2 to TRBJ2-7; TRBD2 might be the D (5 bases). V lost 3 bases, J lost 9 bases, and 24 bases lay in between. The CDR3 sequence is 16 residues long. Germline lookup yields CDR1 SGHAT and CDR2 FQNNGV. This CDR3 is CASSFDLFGLVVGQYF. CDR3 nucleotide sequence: TGTGCCAGCAGCTTCGATCTTTTCGGACTCGTCGTGGGGCAGTACTTC.

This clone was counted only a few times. CDR3 nucleotide sequence: TGTGCCAGCAGTGGGGGTATAGCGGGTTCCAGCACAGATACGCAGTATTTT. Protein sequence: CASSGGIAGSSTDTQYF. This chain joins TRBV2 and TRBJ2-3; the match to TRBD2 covers 7 bases. Looked up from germline, CDR1 is SNHLY and CDR2 is FYNNEI. Unmatched junction bases numbered 10, after V lost 4 bases and J lost 0 bases. The CDR3 spans 17 residues.

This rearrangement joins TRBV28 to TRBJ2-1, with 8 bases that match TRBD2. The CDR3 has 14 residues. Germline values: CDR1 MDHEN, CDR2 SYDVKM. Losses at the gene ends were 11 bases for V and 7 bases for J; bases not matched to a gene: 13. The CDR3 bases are TGTGCCTCCAGAACAGCGGGAGAGGCGAATGAGCAGTTCTTC. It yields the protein CASRTAGEANEQFF.

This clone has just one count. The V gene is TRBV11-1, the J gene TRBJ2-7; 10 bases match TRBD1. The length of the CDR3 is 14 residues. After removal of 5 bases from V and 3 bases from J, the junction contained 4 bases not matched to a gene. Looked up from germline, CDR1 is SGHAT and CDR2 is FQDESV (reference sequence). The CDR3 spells CASSQDRGSYEQYF. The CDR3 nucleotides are TGTGCCAGCAGCCAGGACAGGGGGAGCTACGAGCAGTACTTC. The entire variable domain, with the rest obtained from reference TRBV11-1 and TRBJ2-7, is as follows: EAEVAQSPRYKITEKSQAVAFWCDPISGHATLYWYRQILGQGPELLVQFQDESVVDDSQLPKDRFSAERLKGVDSTLKIQPAELGDSAMYLCASSQDRGSYEQYFGPGTRLTVT.

The CDR3 sequence is CASSGAGEGNTGELFF. The CDR3 DNA reads TGTGCCAGCAGTGGAGCGGGAGAGGGGAACACCGGGGAGCTGTTTTTT. This rearrangement joins TRBV28 to TRBJ2-2, with 8 bases matching TRBD2. Unmatched junction bases numbered 6, after V lost 5 bases and J lost 1 base. Germline V gives CDR1 MDHEN, CDR2 SYDVKM. This CDR3 comprises 16 residues.

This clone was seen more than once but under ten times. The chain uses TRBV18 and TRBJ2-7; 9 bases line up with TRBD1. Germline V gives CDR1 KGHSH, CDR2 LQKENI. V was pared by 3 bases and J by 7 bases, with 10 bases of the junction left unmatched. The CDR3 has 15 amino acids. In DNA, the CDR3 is TGTGCCAGCTCACCGAGAACAGGGGGCGCGTGGGAGCAGTACTTC. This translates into CASSPRTGGAWEQYF. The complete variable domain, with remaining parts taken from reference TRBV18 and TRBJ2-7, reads NAGVMQNPRHLVRRRGQEARLRCSPMKGHSHVYWYRQLPEEGLKFMVYLQKENIIDESGMPKERFSAEFPKEGPSILRIQQVVRGDSAAYFCASSPRTGGAWEQYFGPGTRLTVT.

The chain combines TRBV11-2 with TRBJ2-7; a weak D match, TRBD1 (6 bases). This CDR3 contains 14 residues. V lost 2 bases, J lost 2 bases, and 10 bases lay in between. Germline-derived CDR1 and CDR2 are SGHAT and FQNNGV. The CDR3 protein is CASSLQRTAYEQYF. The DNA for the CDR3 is TGTGCCAGCAGCTTACAGCGGACAGCCTACGAGCAGTACTTC.

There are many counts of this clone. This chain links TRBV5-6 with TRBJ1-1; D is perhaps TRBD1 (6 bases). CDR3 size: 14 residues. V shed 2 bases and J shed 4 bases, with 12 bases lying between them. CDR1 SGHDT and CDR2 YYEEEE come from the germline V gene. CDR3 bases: TGTGCCAGCAGCTTTCGTCAAGGGGGCACTGAAGCTTTCTTT. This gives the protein CASSFRQGGTEAFF.

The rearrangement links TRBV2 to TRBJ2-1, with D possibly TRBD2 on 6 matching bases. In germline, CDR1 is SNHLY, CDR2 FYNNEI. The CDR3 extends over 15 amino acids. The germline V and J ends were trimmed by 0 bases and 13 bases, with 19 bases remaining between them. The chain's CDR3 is CASSEARDLAPGQFF. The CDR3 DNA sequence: TGTGCCAGCAGTGAAGCTCGGGACTTAGCGCCGGGTCAGTTCTTC.

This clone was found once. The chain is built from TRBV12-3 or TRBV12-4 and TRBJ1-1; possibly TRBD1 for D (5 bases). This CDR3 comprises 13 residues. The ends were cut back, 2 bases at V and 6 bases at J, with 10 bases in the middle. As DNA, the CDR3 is TGTGCCAGCAGTTTACAAGGGGTTCCTGAAGCTTTCTTT. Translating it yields CASSLQGVPEAFF.

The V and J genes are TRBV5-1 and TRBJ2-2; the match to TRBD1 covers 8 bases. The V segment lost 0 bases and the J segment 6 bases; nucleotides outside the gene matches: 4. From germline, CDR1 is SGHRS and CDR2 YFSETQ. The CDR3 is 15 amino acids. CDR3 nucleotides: TGCGCCAGCAGCTTGGCCGACAGGGGAGCCGGGGAGCTGTTTTTT. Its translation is CASSLADRGAGELFF.

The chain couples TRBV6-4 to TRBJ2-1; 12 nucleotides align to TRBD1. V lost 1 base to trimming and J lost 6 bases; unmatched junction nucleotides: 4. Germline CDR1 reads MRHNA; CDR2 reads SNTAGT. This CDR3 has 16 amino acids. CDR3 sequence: CASSDWGTGGINEQFF. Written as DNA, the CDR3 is TGTGCCAGCAGTGACTGGGGGACAGGGGGCATCAATGAGCAGTTCTTC.

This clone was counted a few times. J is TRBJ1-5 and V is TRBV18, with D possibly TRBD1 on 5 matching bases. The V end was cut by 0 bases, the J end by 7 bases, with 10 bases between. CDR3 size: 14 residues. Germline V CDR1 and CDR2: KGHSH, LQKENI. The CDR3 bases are TGTGCCAGCTCACCACCTTCCTCAGGGCAGCCCCAGCATTTT. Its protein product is CASSPPSSGQPQHF.

The CDR3 sequence is CASSQEAPGSGREKLFF. The DNA for the CDR3 is TGCGCCAGCAGCCAAGAAGCCCCCGGGTCGGGTCGAGAAAAACTGTTTTTT. The chain combines TRBV4-1 with TRBJ1-4; D is unclear. The germline gives CDR1 MGHRA, CDR2 YSYEKL. This CDR3 spans 17 amino acids. V lost 0 bases to trimming and J lost 8 bases, with 19 bases between them.

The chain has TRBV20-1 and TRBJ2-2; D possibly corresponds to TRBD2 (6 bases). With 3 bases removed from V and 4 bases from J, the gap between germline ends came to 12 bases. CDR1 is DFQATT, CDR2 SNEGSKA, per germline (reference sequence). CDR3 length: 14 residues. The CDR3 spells CSASPGRSTGELFF. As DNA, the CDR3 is TGCAGTGCTAGTCCAGGGAGGAGCACCGGGGAGCTGTTTTTT.

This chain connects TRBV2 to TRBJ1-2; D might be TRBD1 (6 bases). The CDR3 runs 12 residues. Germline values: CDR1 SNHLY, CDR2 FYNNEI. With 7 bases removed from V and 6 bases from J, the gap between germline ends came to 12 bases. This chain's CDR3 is CASTRQDHGYTF. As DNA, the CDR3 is TGTGCCAGCACCAGACAGGATCATGGCTACACCTTC.

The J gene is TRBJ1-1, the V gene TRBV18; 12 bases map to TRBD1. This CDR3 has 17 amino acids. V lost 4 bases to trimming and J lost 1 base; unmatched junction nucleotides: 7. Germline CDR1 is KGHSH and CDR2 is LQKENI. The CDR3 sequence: CASSLGTGGAGNTEAFF. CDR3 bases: TGTGCCAGCTCACTCGGGACAGGGGGCGCGGGGAACACTGAAGCTTTCTTT.

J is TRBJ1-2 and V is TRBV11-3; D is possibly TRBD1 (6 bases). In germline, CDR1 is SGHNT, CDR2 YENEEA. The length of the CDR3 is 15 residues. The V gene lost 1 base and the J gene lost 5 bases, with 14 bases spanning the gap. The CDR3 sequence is CASSLVPGDVYGYTF. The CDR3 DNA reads TGTGCCAGCAGCTTAGTCCCAGGGGATGTGTATGGCTACACCTTC.

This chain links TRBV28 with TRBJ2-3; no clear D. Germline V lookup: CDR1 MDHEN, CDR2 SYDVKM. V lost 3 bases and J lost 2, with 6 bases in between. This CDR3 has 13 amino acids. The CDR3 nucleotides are TGTGCCAGCAGTTTGGGCCACACAGATACGCAGTATTTT. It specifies CASSLGHTDTQYF. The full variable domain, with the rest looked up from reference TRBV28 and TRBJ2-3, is DVKVTQSSRYLVKRTGEKVFLECVQDMDHENMFWYRQDPGLGLRLIYFSYDVKMKEKGDIPEGYSVSREKKERFSLILESASTNQTSMYLCASSLGHTDTQYFGPGTRLTVL.

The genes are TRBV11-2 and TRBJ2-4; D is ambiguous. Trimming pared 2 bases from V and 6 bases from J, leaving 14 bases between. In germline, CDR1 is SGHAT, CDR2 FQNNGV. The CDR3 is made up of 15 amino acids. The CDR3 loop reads CASSLLQARRNIQYF. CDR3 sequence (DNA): TGTGCCAGCAGCTTATTGCAGGCCCGGCGAAACATTCAGTACTTC.